These T cell receptor beta chains were read from a single sample in a study of T cell responses to AZD1222 COVID-19 vaccine. The repertoire was sequenced with immunoSEQ multiplex PCR; TCRdb's copy has only in-frame clones and lacks some. The table lists 95,000 to 150,000 clones, 90% of them singletons. The specimen was peripheral blood, collected on day 0 of AZD1222 vaccination. The receptors stem from an adult in good health. The CDR3 runs from the conserved cysteine through the conserved F or W. The D gene is left open where the match is weak. Only some rows state a clone size, as once, few, many or a class for expanded clones.

d_gene,len,j_gene,abundance,v_gene,CDR3nt,CDR3aa
-,16,TRBJ1-5,-,TRBV6-6,TGTGCCAGCAGTTCCACGAAGCAAGGGGGCAATCAGCCCCAGCATTTT,CASSSTKQGGNQPQHF
-,15,TRBJ1-5,-,TRBV19,TGTGCCAGTAGTATAGGGGGACTTAGCAATCAGCCCCAGCATTTT,CASSIGGLSNQPQHF
-,12,TRBJ2-7,-,TRBV19,TGTGCCAGTTTCGACAGGAACCACGAGCAGTACTTC,CASFDRNHEQYF
-,13,TRBJ2-7,-,TRBV7-8,TGTGCCAGCAGTGCGACTACCTCCTACGAGCAGTACTTC,CASSATTSYEQYF
-,14,TRBJ2-7,-,TRBV28,TGTGCCAGCAGTTTGGGGCCTTCCCCCTACGAGCAGTACTTC,CASSLGPSPYEQYF
-,14,TRBJ1-3,-,TRBV10-3,TGTGCTTCCGGGACAAGGAGCTCTGGAAACACCATATATTTT,CASGTRSSGNTIYF
-,15,TRBJ1-1,-,TRBV7-9,TGTGCCAGCAGCTTAGTGGGAACCAGTAACACTGAAGCTTTCTTT,CASSLVGTSNTEAFF
-,13,TRBJ1-5,-,TRBV28,TGTGCCAGCAGTAAGAGGGAGTACCAGCCCCAGCATTTT,CASSKREYQPQHF
TRBD2,15,TRBJ2-1,-,TRBV27,TGTGCCAGCAGTTCGGGGACTAGCGGAAATAATGAGCAGTTCTTC,CASSSGTSGNNEQFF
-,21,TRBJ1-5,-,TRBV24-1,TGTGCCACCAGTGATTTGCTGGGCAGCTTTAGTTATACTTATAGCAATCAGCCCCAGCATTTT,CATSDLLGSFSYTYSNQPQHF
-,12,TRBJ1-5,-,TRBV28,TGTGCCAGCTGGGGGAGGCAACAGCCCCAGCATTTT,CASWGRQQPQHF
-,14,TRBJ1-6,once,TRBV27,TGTGCCAGCTCCGAGGGCTTCTATAATTCACCCCTCCACTTT,CASSEGFYNSPLHF
-,13,TRBJ2-7,-,TRBV12-3/TRBV12-4,TGTGCCAGCAGCCAAGGAGGACTCTACGAGCAGTACTTC,CASSQGGLYEQYF
-,14,TRBJ1-2,-,TRBV19,TGTGCCAGTAGTATAGCCCTCGGTGCTGGCGGCTACACCTTC,CASSIALGAGGYTF
-,14,TRBJ2-7,-,TRBV15,TGTGCCACCAGCAGAGATATAGGGGCTGGGGGGCAGTACTTC,CATSRDIGAGGQYF
-,15,TRBJ1-1,few,TRBV28,TGTGCCAGCAGTCAGGAATTCGGGGTTGCCACTGAAGCTTTCTTT,CASSQEFGVATEAFF
TRBD1,14,TRBJ2-1,once,TRBV27,TGTGCCAGCAGTTTAGGACAGGCGTACAATGAGCAGTTCTTC,CASSLGQAYNEQFF
-,14,TRBJ1-4,few,TRBV19,TGTGCCAGTAGCAAGGGGGTGTTGGCTGAAAAACTGTTTTTT,CASSKGVLAEKLFF
-,13,TRBJ1-1,-,TRBV28,TGTGCCAGCAGTTTACAGGGAAGTACTGAAGCTTTCTTT,CASSLQGSTEAFF
TRBD1,14,TRBJ2-2,-,TRBV11-3,TGTGCCAGCAGCTTCCACAGGGGCACCGGGGAGCTGTTTTTT,CASSFHRGTGELFF
TRBD1,15,TRBJ2-7,-,TRBV5-1,TGCGCCAGCAGCTTGGCCGGGACAGGGGTCTACGAGCAGTACTTC,CASSLAGTGVYEQYF
-,13,TRBJ2-7,-,TRBV27,TGTGCCAGTGGTAGAACCGAAATGGGCGAGCAGTACTTC,CASGRTEMGEQYF
TRBD1,14,TRBJ1-1,-,TRBV6-5,TGTGCCAGCAGTTCCCGGGACAGGGTCGTTGAAGCTTTCTTT,CASSSRDRVVEAFF
-,13,TRBJ1-5,-,TRBV12-3/TRBV12-4,TGTGCCAGCAGTTTAGCGGGCTTACAGCCCCAGCATTTT,CASSLAGLQPQHF
TRBD1,15,TRBJ2-2,-,TRBV7-8,TGTGCCAGCAGCGCTCCAGGGGGCAACACCGGGGAGCTGTTTTTT,CASSAPGGNTGELFF
-,14,TRBJ2-1,-,TRBV5-4,TGTGCCAGCAGAAAAACGGACGTCTACAATGAGCAGTTCTTC,CASRKTDVYNEQFF
-,15,TRBJ1-3,-,TRBV28,TGTGCCAGCAGTTTGGGTTCAGGCTCTGGAAACACCATATATTTT,CASSLGSGSGNTIYF
TRBD1,14,TRBJ2-7,-,TRBV5-1,TGCGCCAGCAGCCCGGGACAGGGTTTCGACGAGCAGTACTTC,CASSPGQGFDEQYF
-,15,TRBJ2-3,-,TRBV15,TGTGCCACATGTTCCTCAGGGCGGGACACAGATACGCAGTATTTT,CATCSSGRDTDTQYF
-,13,TRBJ1-5,-,TRBV28,TGTGCCAGCAGTGGTTTCTCCTTTCAGCCCCAGCATTTT,CASSGFSFQPQHF
TRBD2,15,TRBJ2-1,-,TRBV15,TGTGCCACCAGCGAGCTGGCGGGAGAGGGGAATGAGCAGTTCTTC,CATSELAGEGNEQFF
-,14,TRBJ2-1,-,TRBV2,TGTGCCAGCAGAAAGGGGGGGATCTACAATGAGCAGTTCTTC,CASRKGGIYNEQFF
-,15,TRBJ2-7,-,TRBV20-1,TGCAGTGCTAGTCTAATCATCAGCCTGAACGCCGAGCAGTACTTC,CSASLIISLNAEQYF
TRBD1,17,TRBJ1-6,few,TRBV2,TGTGCCAGCAGTGACGAGACAGGGCTCCCGCTCGATTCACCCCTCCACTTT,CASSDETGLPLDSPLHF
TRBD2,16,TRBJ2-2,-,TRBV5-4,TGTGCCAGCTCGACTAGCGGGAAAGATGGGGCCGGGGAGCTGTTTTTT,CASSTSGKDGAGELFF
TRBD2,15,TRBJ2-1,-,TRBV5-6,TGTGCCAGCAGTCCAGCGGGAGTTTGGTACAATGAGCAGTTCTTC,CASSPAGVWYNEQFF
-,15,TRBJ2-3,few,TRBV10-3,TGTGCCATCAGTCCCCTCGGGGCCTCCACAGATACGCAGTATTTT,CAISPLGASTDTQYF
-,14,TRBJ2-1,-,TRBV14,TGTGCCAGCAGCCAAGTTTCCGGGCTCGGTGAGCAGTTCTTC,CASSQVSGLGEQFF
-,13,TRBJ2-7,once,TRBV18,TGTGCCAGCTCACCAGGAACGGCCTACGAGCAGTACTTC,CASSPGTAYEQYF
TRBD1,16,TRBJ1-1,-,TRBV11-3,TGTGCCAGCAGCTTAGGAGATGGACAGGGCAACACTGAAGCTTTCTTT,CASSLGDGQGNTEAFF
-,15,TRBJ2-7,-,TRBV18,TGTGCCAGCTCACCACCGGGACCCGTTTTCTACGAGCAGTACTTC,CASSPPGPVFYEQYF
TRBD2,19,TRBJ2-1,-,TRBV5-1,TGCGCCAGCAATTACCCAGGGGCCGCGGGAGGGAGCTCCTACAATGAGCAGTTCTTC,CASNYPGAAGGSSYNEQFF
TRBD1,15,TRBJ2-1,-,TRBV5-1,TGCGCCAGCAGCTTGGTGGGACAGGGATCAAATGAGCAGTTCTTC,CASSLVGQGSNEQFF
-,13,TRBJ2-5,-,TRBV28,TGTGCCAGCAGTTTTAATATTCGAGAGACCCAGTACTTC,CASSFNIRETQYF
-,15,TRBJ2-7,-,TRBV11-1,TGTGCCAGCAGCTTAGTGGGTTTCAGCTCCTACGAGCAGTACTTC,CASSLVGFSSYEQYF
-,16,TRBJ2-5,-,TRBV28,TGTGCCAGCAGCGAACAAGCACAAGGACTCGGCGAGACCCAGTACTTC,CASSEQAQGLGETQYF
-,14,TRBJ1-1,-,TRBV5-1,TGCGCCAGCAGCTTCAAGAGTTCGGGGCTTGAAGCTTTCTTT,CASSFKSSGLEAFF
TRBD2,17,TRBJ2-3,-,TRBV5-1,TGCGCCAGCAGCTTGGGTCTAGCGGGAGATTACACAGATACGCAGTATTTT,CASSLGLAGDYTDTQYF
-,16,TRBJ1-6,-,TRBV4-1,TGCGCCAGCAGCCATAGGAGTCGGGAACGTAATTCACCCCTCCACTTT,CASSHRSRERNSPLHF
-,13,TRBJ1-5,-,TRBV6-6,TGTGCCAGCAGTTTTGGAAAGGGGCAGCCCCAGCATTTT,CASSFGKGQPQHF
-,12,TRBJ2-3,-,TRBV6-5,TGTGCCAGCAGCCCCGGACCAGATACGCAGTATTTT,CASSPGPDTQYF
TRBD1,14,TRBJ1-6,once,TRBV28,TGTGCCAGCAGCCCAGGGGGCAGGAATTCACCCCTCCACTTT,CASSPGGRNSPLHF
-,12,TRBJ1-1,-,TRBV7-9,TGTGCCAGTCACAGGGAGAACACTGAAGCTTTCTTT,CASHRENTEAFF